One T cell receptor (beta chain) is described in this entry. Its specificity is not known. Treatment described: oral pan-JAK inhibitor, 5-10 mg twice daily. Specimens obtained from alopecia areata patients comprised lesional scalp punch biopsies and peripheral blood. It was cDNA, reverse transcribed from extracted RNA, that served as the sequencing template. Only in-frame clones appear in the TCRdb table, and some are missing; sequencing was by immunoSEQ multiplex PCR. The sample contains 120,000 or so clones, over 60% of which appear only once. This record belongs to a study of CD8+ T cells in alopecia areata. Study-level findings and limits: The study found higher clonality in lesional than normal scalp, especially in alopecia totalis/universalis.

The sequenced sample was CD4+ T cells sorted from blood, obtained at week 4, from a patient treated with tofacitinib. This TCR came from a human donor with alopecia areata.

The CDR3 nucleotides read TGTGCCAGGGGGGACAGCCGATACGAGCAGTACTTC. Amino acids: CARGDSRYEQYF. This rearrangement joins TRBV2 to TRBJ2-7; TRBD1 aligns across 7 bases. The CDR3 has 12 amino acids. Unmatched junction bases numbered 6, after V lost 9 bases and J lost 4 bases. Germline V gene lookup returns CDR1 SNHLY and CDR2 FYNNEI.